What follows describes a single TCR beta chain. Its target is not known. These data are taken from a study of somatic mutations in cytotoxic T cells in rheumatoid arthritis. Study-level results: A significant difference in CD8+ T-cell clonality was not found between rheumatoid arthritis patients and age-matched healthy controls. The CD8+ clonality of rheumatoid arthritis patients increased with age, whereas that of healthy controls did not.

Flow cytometry served to check the purity of CD4+ and CD8+ cells, which were isolated by positive magnetic bead selection. In the original workflow: Patient CD8+ clones above 1% seldom matched published virus-specific TCRB sequences. Produced via immunoSEQ multiplex PCR; TCRdb's table is partial and in-frame only. V, J and clone size were drawn from that table, and D and trimming were deduced from the DNA. The sample contains 14,000 or so clones, around 78% of which appear only once. Material for sequencing was CD8+ T cells sorted from blood. The clonotype originates from an adult with rheumatoid arthritis.

CDR3 in amino acids: CASSAQWREPSYEQYF. The CDR3 DNA is TGCGCCAGCAGTGCCCAGTGGCGGGAGCCTTCCTACGAGCAGTACTTC. The J gene is TRBJ2-7, the V gene TRBV10-2; 7 bases agree with TRBD2. The CDR3 loop spans 16 amino acids. Germline loops: CDR1 WSHSY, CDR2 SAAADI. The trim removed 4 bases at V and 1 base at J, leaving 10 bases unmatched.